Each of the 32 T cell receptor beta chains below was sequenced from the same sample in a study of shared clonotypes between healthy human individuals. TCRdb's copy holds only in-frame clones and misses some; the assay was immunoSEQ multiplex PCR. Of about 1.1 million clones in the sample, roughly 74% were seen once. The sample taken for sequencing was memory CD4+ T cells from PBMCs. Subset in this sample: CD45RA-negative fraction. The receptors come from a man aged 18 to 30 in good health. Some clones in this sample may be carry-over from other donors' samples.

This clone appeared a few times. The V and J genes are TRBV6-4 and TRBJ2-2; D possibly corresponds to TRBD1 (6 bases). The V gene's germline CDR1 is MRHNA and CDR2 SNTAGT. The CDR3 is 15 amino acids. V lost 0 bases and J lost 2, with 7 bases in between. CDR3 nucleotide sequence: TGTGCCAGCAGTGACTCGGGACAAAACACCGGGGAGCTGTTTTTT. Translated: CASSDSGQNTGELFF.

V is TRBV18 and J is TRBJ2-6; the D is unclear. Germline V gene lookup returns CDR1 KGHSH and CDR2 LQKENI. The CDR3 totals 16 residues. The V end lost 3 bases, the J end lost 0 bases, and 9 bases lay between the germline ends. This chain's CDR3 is CASSPASSSGANVLTF. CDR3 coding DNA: TGTGCCAGCTCACCGGCCAGTAGCTCTGGGGCCAACGTCCTGACTTTC.

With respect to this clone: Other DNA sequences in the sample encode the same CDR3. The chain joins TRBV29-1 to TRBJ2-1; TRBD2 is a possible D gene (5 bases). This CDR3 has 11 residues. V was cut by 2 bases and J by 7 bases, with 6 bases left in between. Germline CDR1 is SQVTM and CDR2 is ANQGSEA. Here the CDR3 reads CSVERTNEQFF. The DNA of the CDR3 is TGCAGCGTTGAAAGGACTAATGAGCAGTTCTTC.

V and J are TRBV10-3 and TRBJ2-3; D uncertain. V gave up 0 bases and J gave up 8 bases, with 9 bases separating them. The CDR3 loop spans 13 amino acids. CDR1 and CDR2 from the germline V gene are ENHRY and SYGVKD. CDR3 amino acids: CAISESGDSTQYF. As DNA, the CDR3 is TGTGCCATCAGTGAGTCAGGAGACTCTACGCAGTATTTT.

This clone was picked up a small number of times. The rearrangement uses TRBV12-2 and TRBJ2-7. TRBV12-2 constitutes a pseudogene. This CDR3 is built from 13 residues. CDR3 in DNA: TGTGCAAGTCGCTTCCCTCAGGACGGAGAGCAGTACTTC. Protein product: CASRFPQDGEQYF.

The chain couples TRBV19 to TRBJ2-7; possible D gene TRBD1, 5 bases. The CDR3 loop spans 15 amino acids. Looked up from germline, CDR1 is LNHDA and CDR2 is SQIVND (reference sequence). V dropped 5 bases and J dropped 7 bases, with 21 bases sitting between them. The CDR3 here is CASSSHPREPEEQYF. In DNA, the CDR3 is TGTGCCAGTAGTTCACACCCCAGGGAACCGGAGGAGCAGTACTTC.

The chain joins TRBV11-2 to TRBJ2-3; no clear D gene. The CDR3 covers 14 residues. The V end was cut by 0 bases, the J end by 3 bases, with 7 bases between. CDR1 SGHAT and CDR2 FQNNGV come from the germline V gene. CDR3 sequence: CASSLDRITDTQYF. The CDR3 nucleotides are TGTGCCAGCAGCTTAGACAGGATTACAGATACGCAGTATTTT.

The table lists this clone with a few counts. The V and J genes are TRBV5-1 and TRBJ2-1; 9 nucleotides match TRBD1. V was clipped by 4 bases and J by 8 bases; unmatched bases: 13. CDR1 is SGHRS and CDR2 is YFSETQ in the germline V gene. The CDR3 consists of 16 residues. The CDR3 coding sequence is TGCGCCAGCAGCATGCCACAGGGACAGGGTTTTGATGAGCAGTTCTTC. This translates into CASSMPQGQGFDEQFF.

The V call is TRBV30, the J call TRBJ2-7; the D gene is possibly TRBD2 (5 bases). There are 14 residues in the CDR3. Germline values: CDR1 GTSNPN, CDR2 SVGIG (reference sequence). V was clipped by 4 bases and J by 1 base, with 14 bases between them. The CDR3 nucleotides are TGTGCCTGGAAAGGCCGCGGGTGGTCCTACGAGCAGTACTTC. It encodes CAWKGRGWSYEQYF.

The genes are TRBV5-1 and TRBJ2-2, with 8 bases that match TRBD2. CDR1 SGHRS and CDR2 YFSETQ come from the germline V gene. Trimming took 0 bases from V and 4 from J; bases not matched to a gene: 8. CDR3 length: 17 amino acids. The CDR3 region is CASSLVAGRAVTGELFF. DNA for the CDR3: TGCGCCAGCAGCTTGGTAGCCGGGAGGGCCGTCACCGGGGAGCTGTTTTTT.

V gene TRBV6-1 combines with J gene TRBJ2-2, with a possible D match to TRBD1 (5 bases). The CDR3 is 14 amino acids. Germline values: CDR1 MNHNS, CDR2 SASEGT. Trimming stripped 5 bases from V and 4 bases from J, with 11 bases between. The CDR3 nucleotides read TGTGCCAGCAGTACTGGACAAGGCACCGGGGAGCTGTTTTTT. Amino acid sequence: CASSTGQGTGELFF.

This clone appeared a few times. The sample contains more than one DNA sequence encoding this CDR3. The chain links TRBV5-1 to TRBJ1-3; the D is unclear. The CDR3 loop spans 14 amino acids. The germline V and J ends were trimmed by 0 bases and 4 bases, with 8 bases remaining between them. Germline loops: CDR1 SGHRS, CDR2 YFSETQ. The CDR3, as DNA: TGCGCCAGCAGCTTGGGTCAGACCGGAAACACCATATATTTT. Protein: CASSLGQTGNTIYF.

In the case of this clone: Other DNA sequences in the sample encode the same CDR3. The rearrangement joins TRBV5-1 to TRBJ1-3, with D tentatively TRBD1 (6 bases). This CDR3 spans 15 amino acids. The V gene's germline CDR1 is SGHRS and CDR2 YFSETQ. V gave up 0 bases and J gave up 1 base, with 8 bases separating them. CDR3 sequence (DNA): TGCGCCAGCAGCTTGGGGACAGTTTCTGGAAACACCATATATTTT. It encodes CASSLGTVSGNTIYF.

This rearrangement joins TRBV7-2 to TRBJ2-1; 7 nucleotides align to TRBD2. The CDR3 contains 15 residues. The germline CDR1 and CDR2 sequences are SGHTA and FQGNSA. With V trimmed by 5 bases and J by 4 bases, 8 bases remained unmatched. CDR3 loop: CASSRGDLQYNEQFF. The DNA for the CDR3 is TGTGCCAGCAGCCGGGGGGACCTGCAATACAATGAGCAGTTCTTC. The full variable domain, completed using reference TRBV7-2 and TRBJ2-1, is GAGVSQSPSNKVTEKGKDVELRCDPISGHTALYWYRQSLGQGLEFLIYFQGNSAPDKSGLPSDRFSAERTGGSVSTLTIQRTQQEDSAVYLCASSRGDLQYNEQFFGPGTRLTVL.

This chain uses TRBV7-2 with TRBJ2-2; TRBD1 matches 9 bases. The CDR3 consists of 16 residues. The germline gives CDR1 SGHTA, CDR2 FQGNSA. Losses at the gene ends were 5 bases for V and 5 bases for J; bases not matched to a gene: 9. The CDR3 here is CASSADRGGLTGELFF. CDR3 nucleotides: TGTGCCAGCAGCGCGGACAGGGGAGGGCTAACCGGGGAGCTGTTTTTT.

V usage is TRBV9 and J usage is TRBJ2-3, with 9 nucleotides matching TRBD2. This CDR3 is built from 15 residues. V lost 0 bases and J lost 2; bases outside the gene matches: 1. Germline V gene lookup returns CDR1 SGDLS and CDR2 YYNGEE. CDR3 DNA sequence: TGTGCCAGCAGCGTAGGCGGGAGGGCCACAGATACGCAGTATTTT. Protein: CASSVGGRATDTQYF.

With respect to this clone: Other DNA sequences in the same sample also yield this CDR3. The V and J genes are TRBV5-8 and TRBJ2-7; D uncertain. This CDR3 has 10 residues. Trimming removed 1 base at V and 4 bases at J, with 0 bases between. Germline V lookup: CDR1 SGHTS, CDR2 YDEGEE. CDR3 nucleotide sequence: TGTGCCAGCAGCTTGTACGAGCAGTACTTC. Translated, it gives CASSLYEQYF.

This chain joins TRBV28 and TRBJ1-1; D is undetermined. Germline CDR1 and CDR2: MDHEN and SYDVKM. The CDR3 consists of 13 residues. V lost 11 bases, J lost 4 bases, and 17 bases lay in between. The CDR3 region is CAAGLGYFTEAFF. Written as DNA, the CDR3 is TGTGCCGCTGGGTTGGGTTACTTCACTGAAGCTTTCTTT.

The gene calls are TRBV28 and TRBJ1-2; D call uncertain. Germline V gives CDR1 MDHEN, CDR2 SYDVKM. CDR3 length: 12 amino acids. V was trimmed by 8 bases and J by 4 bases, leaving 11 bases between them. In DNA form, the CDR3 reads TGTGCCAGCTCCCGGGTTCCCTATGGCTACACCTTC. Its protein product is CASSRVPYGYTF.

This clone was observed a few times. CDR3 protein: CASSFSGTSFTDTQYF. In nucleotides, the CDR3 is TGCGCCAGCAGCTTCAGCGGGACCTCTTTCACAGATACGCAGTATTTT. The chain joins TRBV5-1 to TRBJ2-3; 7 bases fit TRBD2. V shed 2 bases and J 2 bases; nucleotides not matched to a gene: 8. This CDR3 has 16 residues. Germline lookup yields CDR1 SGHRS and CDR2 YFSETQ.

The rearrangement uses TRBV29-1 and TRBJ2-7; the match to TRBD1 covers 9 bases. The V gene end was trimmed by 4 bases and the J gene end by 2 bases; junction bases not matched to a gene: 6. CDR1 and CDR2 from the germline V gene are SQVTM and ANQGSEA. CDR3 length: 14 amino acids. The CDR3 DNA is TGCAGCGTTGGAGGGGACAGGGTGCCCTACGAGCAGTACTTC. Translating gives CSVGGDRVPYEQYF.

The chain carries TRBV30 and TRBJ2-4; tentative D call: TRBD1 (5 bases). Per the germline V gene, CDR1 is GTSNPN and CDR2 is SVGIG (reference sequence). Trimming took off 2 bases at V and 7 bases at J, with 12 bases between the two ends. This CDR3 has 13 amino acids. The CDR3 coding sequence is TGTGCCTGGAGTCCTTGGGCAGGGAACATTCAGTACTTC. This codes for CAWSPWAGNIQYF.

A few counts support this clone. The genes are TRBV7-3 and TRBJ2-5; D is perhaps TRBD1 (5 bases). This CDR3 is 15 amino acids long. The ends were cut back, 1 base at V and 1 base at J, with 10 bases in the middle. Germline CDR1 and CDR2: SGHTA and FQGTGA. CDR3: CASSLNAGPQETQYF. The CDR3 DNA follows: TGTGCCAGCAGCTTAAACGCAGGGCCCCAAGAGACCCAGTACTTC. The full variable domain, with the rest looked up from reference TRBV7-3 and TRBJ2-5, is GAGVSQTPSNKVTEKGKYVELRCDPISGHTALYWYRQSLGQGPEFLIYFQGTGAADDSGLPNDRFFAVRPEGSVSTLKIQRTERGDSAVYLCASSLNAGPQETQYFGPGTRLLVL.

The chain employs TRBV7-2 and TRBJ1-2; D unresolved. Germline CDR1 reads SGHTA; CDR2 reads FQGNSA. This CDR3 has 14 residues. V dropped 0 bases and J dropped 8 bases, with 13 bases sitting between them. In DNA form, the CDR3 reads TGTGCCAGCAGCTTAGCAGGCACACCGGAGGGCTACACCTTC. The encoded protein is CASSLAGTPEGYTF.

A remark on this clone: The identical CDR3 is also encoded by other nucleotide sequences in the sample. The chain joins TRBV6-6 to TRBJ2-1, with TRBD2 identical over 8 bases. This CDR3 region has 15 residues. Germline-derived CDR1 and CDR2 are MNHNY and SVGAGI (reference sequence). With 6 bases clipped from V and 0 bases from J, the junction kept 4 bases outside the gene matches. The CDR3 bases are TGTGCCAGCAGCAGAAGCGGGAGCTCCTACAATGAGCAGTTCTTC. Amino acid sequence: CASSRSGSSYNEQFF.

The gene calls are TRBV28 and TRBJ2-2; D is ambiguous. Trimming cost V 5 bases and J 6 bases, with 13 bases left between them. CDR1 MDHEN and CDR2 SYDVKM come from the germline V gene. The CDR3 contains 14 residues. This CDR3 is CASSPTFRSGELFF. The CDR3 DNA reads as TGTGCCAGCAGTCCGACGTTTAGGTCCGGGGAGCTGTTTTTT.

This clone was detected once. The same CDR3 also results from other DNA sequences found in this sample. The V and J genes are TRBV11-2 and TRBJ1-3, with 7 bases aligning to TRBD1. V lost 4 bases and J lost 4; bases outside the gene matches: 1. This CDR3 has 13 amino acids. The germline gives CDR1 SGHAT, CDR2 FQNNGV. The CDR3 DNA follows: TGTGCCAGCAGCTCGGACAGGGGAAACACCATATATTTT. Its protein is CASSSDRGNTIYF.

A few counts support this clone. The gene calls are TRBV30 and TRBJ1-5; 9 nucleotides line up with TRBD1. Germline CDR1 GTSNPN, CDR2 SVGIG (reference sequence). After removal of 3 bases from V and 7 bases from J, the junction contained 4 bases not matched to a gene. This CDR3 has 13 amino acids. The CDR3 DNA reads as TGTGCCTGGAGCCGGGACAGGGAGCAGCCCCAGCATTTT. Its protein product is CAWSRDREQPQHF.

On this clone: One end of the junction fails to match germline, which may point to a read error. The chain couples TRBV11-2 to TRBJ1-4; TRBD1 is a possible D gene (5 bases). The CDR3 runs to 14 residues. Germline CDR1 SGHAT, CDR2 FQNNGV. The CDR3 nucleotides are TGTGCCAGCAGCTTAAGTGGGGCGAATGGAAAACTGTTTTTT. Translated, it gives CASSLSGANGKLFF.

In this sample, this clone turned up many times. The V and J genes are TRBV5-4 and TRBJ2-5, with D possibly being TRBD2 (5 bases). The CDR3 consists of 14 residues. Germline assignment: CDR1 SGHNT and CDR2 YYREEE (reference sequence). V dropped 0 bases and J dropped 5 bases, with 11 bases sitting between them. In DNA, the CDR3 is TGTGCCAGCAGCTTGGGCGGGCAGAGGGAGACCCAGTACTTC. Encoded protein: CASSLGGQRETQYF.

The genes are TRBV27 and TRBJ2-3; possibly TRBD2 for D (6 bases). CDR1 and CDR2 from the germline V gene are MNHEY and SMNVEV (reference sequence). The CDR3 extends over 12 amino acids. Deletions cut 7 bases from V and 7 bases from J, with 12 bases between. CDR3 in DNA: TGTGCCAGCACTTCTGGACTAAATACGCAGTATTTT. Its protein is CASTSGLNTQYF.

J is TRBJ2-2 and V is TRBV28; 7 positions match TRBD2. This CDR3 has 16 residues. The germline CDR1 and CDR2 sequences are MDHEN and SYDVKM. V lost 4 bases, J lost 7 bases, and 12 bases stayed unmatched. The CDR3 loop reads CASSSHGGSVGGELFF. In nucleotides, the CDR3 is TGTGCCAGCAGTTCCCATGGCGGGAGCGTGGGCGGGGAGCTGTTTTTT.